Included here is one T cell receptor (beta chain) sequence, with context. Its antigen is currently not known. No base qualities exist here, and no much larger clone lies one base off it. TCRbeta CDR3 regions were amplified from genomic DNA using the immunoSEQ Assay, a bias-controlled multiplex PCR. The paper's data handling went like this. The number of nucleated cells in each sample was estimated from the amplification of reference gene primers within the assay. To quantify the absolute abundance of each unique TCRbeta CDR3 rearrangement, sequence reads were collapsed and filtered. For each sample, productive Simpson clonality was calculated by taking the square root of Simpson's diversity index across productive rearrangements. The immuneACCESS repertoire file appears here via TCRdb, limited to in-frame rearrangements. These files lack a portion of the clones; in checked studies, under half of the deficit traces to unresolved V genes, and the cause of the others is not known. That table furnishes V, J and clone size, whereas the DNA furnished D and trimming. Across this sample there are roughly 130,000 clones, with roughly 84% seen only once. Clones ranked in the top ten supply under 5.5% of the sample.

Its CDR3 holds 13 amino acids, cysteine through phenylalanine. Only the CDR3 region is kept as DNA, spanning 39 bases read in frame from base 1. Relative to germline, V is 1 base shorter and J is 0 bases shorter, with 7 bases between their ends. As encoded in the germline V gene (reference sequence), CDR1 is GTSNPN while CDR2 is SVGIG. In the prospective study, participants were roughly 18 to 95 years old, resided in 20 to 30 geographic areas of the United States, and were enrolled through a virtual design. In the prospective study, cohorts were assigned on the basis of participant-reported clinical history obtained from a screening survey and a study questionnaire. In the prospective study, whole blood, serum and a nasopharyngeal or oropharyngeal swab were collected from each participant by mobile phlebotomists. Participants in the prospective study had the option to provide additional blood draws and questionnaires over a roughly 2-month period. Blood samples from the prospective study were shipped frozen or at room temperature prior to DNA extraction.

This entry is derived from a study of blood T cell repertoires in COVID-19 (dated by TCRdb to the early 2020s). With respect to the entire study: Samples from collaborators originated in the United States, Italy and Spain and spanned both the acute and convalescent phases of COVID-19. Nearly every sample came with metadata listing a de-identified subject ID, COVID-19 status, age in years and sex. The dataset comprised deeply sampled blood TCRbeta repertoires from subjects exposed to, actively infected with, or recovered from COVID-19. Where available, HLA class I and class II types were taken from metadata supplied by the sample provider and were not determined by assay-based typing. The repertoires were made available in a free public database intended to serve as a resource for research on the immune response to SARS-CoV-2. Samples were obtained from the ongoing ImmuneRACE study (first 160 participants) and from over 1,000 subjects provided by 6 global collaborators. The material from the prospective study consisted of cDNA or gDNA derived from T cells, B-cell-depleted T cells, or PBMCs. The research as a whole found: The amount of clinical and demographic metadata varied by source and participant and was provided uncurated.

The receptor was derived from a man in his forties with acute COVID-19. Input material: PBMCs or T cells enriched from blood (not recorded which). The rearranged segments are TRBV30 and TRBJ2-7; TRBD1 is a possible D gene, resting on 5 matching bases. CDR3 loop: CAWSAGNSYEQYF. The DNA is TGTGCCTGGAGTGCAGGGAACTCCTACGAGCAGTACTTC.